Listed here is a single T cell receptor (beta chain). Its antigen is currently not known. Base qualities are not recorded, but no much larger clone differs from it by a single base. CDR1 and CDR2, looked up from the germline V gene, are SGHRS and YFSETQ. Compared with germline, V lacks 6 bases and J lacks 0 bases; bases without a gene match: 4. From the cysteine up to the phenylalanine, the CDR3 has a length of 15 residues. Of the read, only the CDR3 DNA is kept; its 45 bases are in frame from base 1. Receptor amplification or capture employed the immunoSEQ multiplex PCR assay. For the multiplex PCR, a mixture combining 60 forward primers for TCR Vbeta segments and 13 reverse primers for TCR Jbeta segments was used. A multiplex PCR assay on genomic DNA amplified the CDR3 region of rearranged TCR beta genes. The amplified TCR beta libraries were sequenced on the Illumina HiSeq System as 87-base-pair reads. Per the original workflow: In a later analysis, tens of millions of unique TCR beta chains were counted across the 690 or so repertoires, and roughly 11 million of these chains were shared by at least two donors. To remove PCR and sequencing errors, raw reads were error-corrected and collapsed into unique sequences using a nearest-neighbor algorithm that merged closely related sequences. To assign V, D and J gene segments, CDR3 sequences were aligned to IMGT reference sequences. Each retained sequence needed at least a six-nucleotide match to both a V gene segment and a J gene segment. Rearrangements were classified as productive when the CDR3 lacked stop codons and remained in frame with V and J, and all other rearrangements were classified as non-productive. Following IMGT convention, CDR3 was defined as the stretch from the second conserved V-encoded cysteine up to the conserved J-encoded phenylalanine. In an earlier analysis of more than 550 of the donors, sequences lacking an unambiguous match to a single V gene segment were excluded. In an earlier analysis of a few hundred of the donors, V segments were called functional above 56.7% productive rearrangements and were called segregating when the between-donor standard deviation exceeded 5%. A statistical classification framework was built for diagnosing cytomegalovirus status from the catalog of TCR beta chain sequences. A later analysis assigned V and J genes by comparing TCR nucleotide sequences with IMGT/GENE-DB human TR gene sequences. In a later analysis, CDR3 sequences and most-parsimonious VDJ recombination scenarios were assigned using the TCRdist pipeline. In a later analysis, each TCR beta chain was defined by its CDR3 amino acid sequence together with its V-gene family, and reads without a unique V-gene family were excluded. A later analysis removed several hundred highly shared, low-generation-probability nucleotide sequences to deal with suspected cross-contamination and a sequencing artifact. In a later analysis, a clonal expansion index for each public chain was calculated from normalized within-repertoire ranks of inferred template counts. In a later analysis, generation probabilities were computed using a VDJ recombination model fitted to out-of-frame rearrangements, and the results were checked against IGoR. In a later analysis, TCR-TCR, TCR-HLA and TCR-CMV co-occurrence was scored with hypergeometric tests, and a repertoire-size bias correction was applied to TCR pairs. To estimate false discovery rates, a later analysis permuted the HLA or CMV assignments 20 times. In a later analysis, co-occurring TCRs were grouped using DBSCAN, and TCRdist sequence similarity was added for clustering within HLA-allele-positive subsets. Co-occurrence clustering excluded repertoires with fewer than 30,000 or more than 120,000 public chains, plus five with anomalous nucleotide sharing. In TCRdb, the immuneACCESS table is reduced to in-frame sequences with V and J assigned. These tables do not hold every clone; where another copy was compared, an unresolved V gene accounts for under half, and the others remain unexplained. V, J and clone size were drawn from that table, and D and trimming were deduced from the DNA. Counted in this sample were 150,000 to 200,000 clones; about 80% of them appeared once. Approximately 2.1% of the sample belongs to the ten largest clones.

In total, 600 or so healthy bone marrow donors made up the cohort. At the time of sampling, every cohort member was nominally healthy, though immune exposures that went unrecorded were likely present. The donor tested CMV seronegative, placing the donor among the 350 or so seronegative members of the cohort. Each donor provided a peripheral blood sample, and peripheral blood mononuclear cells were used for TCR beta sequencing. The Qiagen DNeasy Blood Extraction Kit was used to extract genomic DNA from the blood cell samples. This sample was taken from a study of cytomegalovirus exposure and HLA in healthy donors (dated by TCRdb to 2016 to 2017). Regarding the complete study: In an earlier analysis of some 610 of the donors, around 290 Gb of sequence data and 90 million to 120 million unique TCR beta sequences from roughly 190 million T cells were reported. Along with the approximately 650-subject first cohort, a separate validation cohort of over a hundred different subjects was used. Typing coverage varied by locus: roughly 629-640 donors for A, B, C, DRB1 and DQB1; 500 to 550 for DQA1; over 600 for DPA1; approximately 450 for DPB1. To study patterns of TCR occurrence, a later analysis re-analyzed previously published TCR beta repertoires from 550 to 800 donors and added high-resolution HLA genotyping. HLA typing covered class I and class II loci at four-digit resolution. Rather than drawing on any new phenotypic data, the later analysis identified candidate immune exposures from TCR beta sequences and the way those sequences occurred across donors. To decide whether each TCR beta V gene segment behaved as functional or pseudogenic, an earlier analysis of over 500 of the donors relied on high-throughput TCR beta sequencing. In a later genetic analysis, genome-wide SNP genotypes for about 60% of the 666 donors were used, and that subset was treated as a discovery cohort. The aim of the study was to test whether cataloging public T cell receptors could identify signatures of past pathogen exposure. To predict cytomegalovirus infection status, the study brought together high-throughput TCR immunosequencing, statistical association of individual TCRs with disease status, and machine learning. Donor age, sex, ethnicity and CMV serostatus were compiled alongside the repertoire data. The study profiled the T cell repertoires of hundreds of subjects by immunosequencing and related them to cytomegalovirus serostatus. Among 398 genotyped donors of the cohort, an average of about 220,000 unique TCR beta nucleotide sequences was sequenced per donor, of which about 18% were non-productive. The genetic ancestry cluster associated with self-reported Caucasian donors included over 80% of the roughly 400 genotyped donors. Roughly 290 gigabases of sequencing data and around 85 million unique TCR sequences made up an early release that covered approximately 700 HLA-typed donors. About five DR-DQ haplotypes were handled as single units for association and clustering, since linkage in the cohort was strong. All discovery cohort repertoires had been generated on a single sequencing platform. Broad study findings and their caveats: Strong co-occurrence of HLA alleles, especially DR and DQ, made assigning TCR associations to individual alleles difficult. Correlated functional status among segregating V segments might reflect linkage disequilibrium, but an unknown experimental factor could not be ruled out. In a later analysis, TCR association rates were found to vary across HLA loci, with the most associated TCRs seen for DRB1 alleles and the fewest for HLA-C alleles. A later analysis found that most CMV-associated TCR beta chains appeared HLA-restricted, with HLA associations seemingly driven largely by CMV exposure. A later genetic analysis reported fewer N-insertions in productive TCRs among donors in an Asian-associated ancestry cluster than the roughly 620-donor mean. Several of the top co-occurrence clusters appeared to be linked to parvovirus B19, influenza, CMV and Epstein-Barr virus, according to a later analysis. Because counts were too low, about 18 rarely observed V segments, including chromosome 9 orphons, were excluded from the earlier analysis of 500 to 700 of the donors. A cluster of highly shared sequence variants was judged likely to represent a technical artifact of the sequencing pipeline. In the study, some 180 TCR beta chains were listed as associated with cytomegalovirus. Some IMGT-functional V segments, including TRBV6-2 and TRBV6-3, could not be distinguished by the 87-base-pair reads and were therefore excluded. CMV serostatus was the only immune exposure information available for the cohort. The authors suggested that the approach could potentially be extended to other disease states and immunological phenotypes. Most TCR sequences were seen in very few donors, while some public TCRs were found in many individuals. In vitro tests confirmed that three of the cytomegalovirus-associated TCR beta chains recognize cytomegalovirus antigens. A further reported finding was that TCR beta sequences accurately predicted the HLA-A and HLA-B alleles for most subjects in the first cohort. V-gene and J-gene trimming of TCR beta chains was associated with a missense DCLRE1C variant in a later genetic analysis, and the association was replicated in an independent cohort. The classifier was reported to diagnose cytomegalovirus status with high specificity and sensitivity in both the original and validation cohorts. In a later analysis, more than 15,000 TCR beta sequences were associated with specific HLA alleles at a false discovery rate of 0.05. The cohort was sequenced for TCR beta chains only, and without alpha or paired-chain data the features that could be detected were limited. An earlier analysis of approximately 570 of the donors showed that most TCR beta V segments appeared in productive rearrangements either about 90% or about 30% of the time, which broadly matched IMGT annotations. Compared with equally common non-associated chains, HLA-associated TCR beta chains in a later analysis were more clonally expanded and had lower generation probabilities. Because HLA typing was unavailable for some donors at each locus, only the typed subset was used in association tests. The presence/absence analyses assumed that sequencing depth was roughly uniform across donors, and that assumption may not be true.

The V gene is TRBV5-1 and the J gene is TRBJ2-2; the central 8 bases match TRBD1. The sequence derives from a woman aged 25 to 39 in good health and CMV-seronegative. Sample: PBMCs. The base sequence is TGCGCCAGCAATCAGGGACAGGCGAACACCGGGGAGCTGTTTTTT. Its protein reads: CASNQGQANTGELFF.